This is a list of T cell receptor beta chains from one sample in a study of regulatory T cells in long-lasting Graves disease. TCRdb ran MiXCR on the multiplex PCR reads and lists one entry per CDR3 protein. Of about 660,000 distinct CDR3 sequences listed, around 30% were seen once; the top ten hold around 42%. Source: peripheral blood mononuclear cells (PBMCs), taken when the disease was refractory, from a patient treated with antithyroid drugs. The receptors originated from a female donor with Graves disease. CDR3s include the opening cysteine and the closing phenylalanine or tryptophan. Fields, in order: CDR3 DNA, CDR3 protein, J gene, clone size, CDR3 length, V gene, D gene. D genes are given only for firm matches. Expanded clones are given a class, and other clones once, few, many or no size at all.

TGTGCCACCCGACTAGCGGGAGGGAACCTCCACGAGCAGTACTTC,CATRLAGGNLHEQYF,TRBJ2-7,many,15,TRBV28,TRBD2
TGTGCCAGCAGCTGGACAGGGGGACACAATCAGCCCCAGCATTTT,CASSWTGGHNQPQHF,TRBJ1-5,NA,15,TRBV3-1,TRBD1
TGTGCCAGCAGCCGCAGAAGACTAAGCGGGGCAGATACGCAGTATTTT,CASSRRRLSGADTQYF,TRBJ2-3,NA,16,TRBV14,TRBD2
TGTGCCAGCAGGGGAAAGGGCGGGAGAGAGACCCAGTACTTC,CASRGKGGRETQYF,TRBJ2-5,few,14,TRBV27,TRBD2
TGTGCCAGCAAACCGGCCTCGGCTGAAGCTTTCTTT,CASKPASAEAFF,TRBJ1-1,NA,12,TRBV28,NA
TGTGCCAGCAGTTACAGTTTGGCGGCAGACTACGAGCAGTACTTC,CASSYSLAADYEQYF,TRBJ2-7,NA,15,TRBV6-5,NA
TGTGCCAGCAGCTTCCCGGGACAGAGGGACGCCTACACCTTC,CASSFPGQRDAYTF,TRBJ1-2,few,14,TRBV7-9,TRBD1
TGTGCCAGCTGGACAGGGATCTATGGCTACACCTTC,CASWTGIYGYTF,TRBJ1-2,few,12,TRBV6-1,TRBD1
TGTGCCAGCAGGGGGGAGCGAATCCACTATGGCTACACCTTC,CASRGERIHYGYTF,TRBJ1-2,few,14,TRBV6-1,NA
TGTGCCAGCAGTTACGGCGGGACAGGGCAAGACGAGCAGTACTTC,CASSYGGTGQDEQYF,TRBJ2-7,few,15,TRBV6-5,TRBD1
TGTGCCAGCAGCAGGACAGGTTTCATCTACGAGCAGTACTTC,CASSRTGFIYEQYF,TRBJ2-7,NA,14,TRBV25-1,TRBD1
TGTGCCAGCAACAGGGGTGGAAGGGAACAGCCCCAGCATTTT,CASNRGGREQPQHF,TRBJ1-5,many,14,TRBV6-1,TRBD1
TGTGCCAGCAGCCGACCGGGACAGGAAAGTTCACCCCTCCACTTT,CASSRPGQESSPLHF,TRBJ1-6,many,15,TRBV12-3/TRBV12-4,TRBD1
TGTGCCAGCAGCCAAGGGTTGGGGGAGGTGAAAGAGACCCAGTACTTC,CASSQGLGEVKETQYF,TRBJ2-5,few,16,TRBV3-1,NA
TGTGCCAGCTCACCACTACGGAATACGAGCACTGAAGCTTTCTTT,CASSPLRNTSTEAFF,TRBJ1-1,NA,15,TRBV18,NA
TGTGCCAGCAGCTCCTCAACAGGGAAAGAAGCTTTCTTT,CASSSSTGKEAFF,TRBJ1-1,few,13,TRBV6-1,NA
TGTGCCAGCAGTGGGCCGATGGGGCCCTACGAGCAGTACTTC,CASSGPMGPYEQYF,TRBJ2-7,NA,14,TRBV25-1,NA
TGTGCCTGGTCTCGGGCAGGGAGGGACTATGGCTACACCTTC,CAWSRAGRDYGYTF,TRBJ1-2,NA,14,TRBV30,NA
TGTGCCAGCAGGGACCCCCCAGGCGGGACTGAAGCTTTCTTT,CASRDPPGGTEAFF,TRBJ1-1,many,14,TRBV2,NA
TGTGCCAGCAGTGAATTTATAGGGGGTAATCAGCCCCAGCATTTT,CASSEFIGGNQPQHF,TRBJ1-5,many,15,TRBV6-2/TRBV6-3,NA
TGTGCCAGCAGGCGTACGGGCGGGCCGAGGGAGCAGTACTTC,CASRRTGGPREQYF,TRBJ2-7,few,14,TRBV6-1,NA
TGTGCCAGCAGTTTTACCGGGGGCCCCGAGACCCAGTACTTC,CASSFTGGPETQYF,TRBJ2-5,many,14,TRBV12-3/TRBV12-4,NA
TGTGCCTGGAACCAACCCGCGGGACAGGGAAGACGGTATGGCTACACCTTC,CAWNQPAGQGRRYGYTF,TRBJ1-2,few,17,TRBV30,TRBD1
TGTGCCAGCAGTGAATCTGGACGGGGTGAAAAACTGTTTTTT,CASSESGRGEKLFF,TRBJ1-4,NA,14,TRBV25-1,NA
TGCGCCAGCAGTGAAGGTGGAAGTAGCACAGATACGCAGTATTTT,CASSEGGSSTDTQYF,TRBJ2-3,NA,15,TRBV10-1,NA
TGTGCCTGGAGTGGGGGAAGGGACTACGAGCAGTACTTC,CAWSGGRDYEQYF,TRBJ2-7,NA,13,TRBV30,NA
TGTGCCAGCAGTTCGTCCGGGCTTCCCCTCCACTTT,CASSSSGLPLHF,TRBJ1-6,NA,12,TRBV27,NA
TGTGCCAGCGTTAGGGCGACCGAAGCTTTCTTT,CASVRATEAFF,TRBJ1-1,NA,11,TRBV6-1,NA
TGCAGTGCTGGGGCGCTAGCGGGAACGGGGAACATTCAGTACTTC,CSAGALAGTGNIQYF,TRBJ2-4,few,15,TRBV20-1,TRBD2
TGTGCCACCAGCACCTCCAGGATGGGGGGCAGTAATTCACCCCTCCACTTT,CATSTSRMGGSNSPLHF,TRBJ1-6,few,17,TRBV15,NA
TGTGCCAGCAGCCACTTCGCGGGGGCGCCGAGCTCCTACGAGCAGTACTTC,CASSHFAGAPSSYEQYF,TRBJ2-7,once,17,TRBV7-9,NA
TGTGCCAGCAGTGAAGTGGGTGATATGAGGGATGAAGCTTTCTTT,CASSEVGDMRDEAFF,TRBJ1-1,few,15,TRBV6-1,NA
TGCAGTGCTAGAAGGGGGCCGGGGCCTAACACTGAAGCTTTCTTT,CSARRGPGPNTEAFF,TRBJ1-1,few,15,TRBV20-1,TRBD1
TGTGCCAGCAGACCAGACTACAATGAGCAGTTCTTC,CASRPDYNEQFF,TRBJ2-1,many,12,TRBV2,NA
TGTGCCAGTAGTATAGCCGGGGTCAGCAATCAGCCCCAGCATTTT,CASSIAGVSNQPQHF,TRBJ1-5,few,15,TRBV19,NA
TGTGCCAGCAGCCCAGGGATGAGGACTAGCGGCTCTGGGGCCAACGTCCTGACTTTC,CASSPGMRTSGSGANVLTF,TRBJ2-6,NA,19,TRBV5-4,TRBD2
TGCAGTGCTAGAGCGGGGGGAGCTGGCTACACCTTC,CSARAGGAGYTF,TRBJ1-2,NA,12,TRBV20-1,NA
TGTGCCAGCAGTTTTAGGGGACCGACAGATACGCAGTATTTT,CASSFRGPTDTQYF,TRBJ2-3,few,14,TRBV12-3/TRBV12-4,NA
TGTGCCAGCAGTTCCGGACCGCCCGGGGAGACCCAGTACTTC,CASSSGPPGETQYF,TRBJ2-5,few,14,TRBV6-2/TRBV6-3,NA
TGTGCCAGCAGTCCACCAAGGGGGAGATACAACTATGGCTACACCTTC,CASSPPRGRYNYGYTF,TRBJ1-2,NA,16,TRBV12-3/TRBV12-4,NA
TGTGCCAGCAGCCGACCGGGACCGATGAACACTGAAGCTTTCTTT,CASSRPGPMNTEAFF,TRBJ1-1,NA,15,TRBV3-1,NA
TGTGCCAGTAGTAGTCCAGCGGGAGACCCAGAAGGGCAGTACTTC,CASSSPAGDPEGQYF,TRBJ2-7,few,15,TRBV19,TRBD2
TGCAGTGTCGGCAGGGGCGAAAAACTGTTTTTT,CSVGRGEKLFF,TRBJ1-4,NA,11,TRBV20-1,NA
TGTGCCAGCAGTAATGGGCCGGACGCAAGAGGCAATCAGCCCCAGCATTTT,CASSNGPDARGNQPQHF,TRBJ1-5,NA,17,TRBV27,NA
TGTGCCAGGGAGGGGACTAGCGGTAGAAAACAAGAGACCCAGTACTTC,CAREGTSGRKQETQYF,TRBJ2-5,many,16,TRBV28,TRBD2
TGTGCCAGCAGTTTCGGAGTTGAAGCTTTCTTT,CASSFGVEAFF,TRBJ1-1,many,11,TRBV12-3/TRBV12-4,NA
TGTGCCAGTAGTATATCCGCGGGATCGAACACCGGGGAGCTGTTTTTT,CASSISAGSNTGELFF,TRBJ2-2,few,16,TRBV19,NA
TGTGCCAGCAGTTTAAGGACTGTCGAGCAGTACTTC,CASSLRTVEQYF,TRBJ2-7,NA,12,TRBV12-3/TRBV12-4,NA
TGTGCCAGCAGTTACGTACCGTATAGCAATCAGCCCCAGCATTTT,CASSYVPYSNQPQHF,TRBJ1-5,once,15,TRBV6-2/TRBV6-3,NA
TGTGCCGGCAGCTTGGACATCCAAGAGACCCAGTACTTC,CAGSLDIQETQYF,TRBJ2-5,NA,13,TRBV11-2,NA
TGTGCCAGCAGCCCCCCAGCAATCGGGGGGAACACTGAAGCTTTCTTT,CASSPPAIGGNTEAFF,TRBJ1-1,NA,16,TRBV7-9,NA
TGCGCCAGCAGCTTGGGACAGGGGCGAGGAAACACCATATATTTT,CASSLGQGRGNTIYF,TRBJ1-3,NA,15,TRBV5-1,TRBD1